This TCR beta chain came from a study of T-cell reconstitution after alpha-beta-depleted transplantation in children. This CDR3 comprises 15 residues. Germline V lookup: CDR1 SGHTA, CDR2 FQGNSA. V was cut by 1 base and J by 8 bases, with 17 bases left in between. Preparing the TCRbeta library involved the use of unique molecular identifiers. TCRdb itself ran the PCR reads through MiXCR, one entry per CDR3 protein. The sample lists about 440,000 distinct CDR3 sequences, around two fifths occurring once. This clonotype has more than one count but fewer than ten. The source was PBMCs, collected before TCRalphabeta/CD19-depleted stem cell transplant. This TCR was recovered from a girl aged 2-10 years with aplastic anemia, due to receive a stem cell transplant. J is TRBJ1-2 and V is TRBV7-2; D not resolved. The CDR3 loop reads CASSLGPDPNRGYTF. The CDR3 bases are TGTGCCAGCAGCTTAGGCCCAGATCCCAATCGGGGCTACACCTTC.